The T cell receptor (beta chain) described here comes from a study of shared clonotypes between healthy human individuals. Trimming stripped 5 bases from V and 4 bases from J, with 9 bases between. Germline-derived CDR1 and CDR2 are GTSNPN and SVGIG (reference sequence). The CDR3 runs 11 residues. Using immunoSEQ multiplex PCR, the repertoire was profiled, and TCRdb retains in-frame clones only, with some absent. The table lists over 400,000 clones, roughly 80% of them singletons. The receptor comes from a woman in her thirties or forties in good health. Some clones in this sample may be carry-over from other donors' samples. The source material was PBMCs. The chain carries TRBV30 and TRBJ2-7, with D tentatively TRBD1 or TRBD2 (5 bases each). As DNA, the CDR3 is TGTGCCTGGCAGGGAGCTTACGAGCAGTACTTC. Protein product: CAWQGAYEQYF.